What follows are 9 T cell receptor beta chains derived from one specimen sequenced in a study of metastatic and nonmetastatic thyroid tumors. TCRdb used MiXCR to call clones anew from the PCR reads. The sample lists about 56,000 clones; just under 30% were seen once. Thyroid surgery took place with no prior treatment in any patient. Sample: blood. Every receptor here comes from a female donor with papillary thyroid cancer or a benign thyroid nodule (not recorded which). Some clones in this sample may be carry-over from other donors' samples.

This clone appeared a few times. The CDR3: CASSLWGSGANVLTF. The CDR3 region has the DNA TGTGCCAGCAGTTTATGGGGCTCTGGGGCCAACGTCCTGACTTTC. V is TRBV27 and J is TRBJ2-6; D not resolved. CDR1 MNHEY and CDR2 SMNVEV come from the germline V gene (reference sequence). Deletions cut 1 base from V and 0 bases from J, with 4 bases between. The CDR3 consists of 15 residues.

The CDR3 loop is CASSQVGSSYEQYF. CDR3 coding DNA: TGTGCCAGCAGCCAAGTCGGGAGCTCCTACGAGCAGTACTTC. This chain uses TRBV4-2 with TRBJ2-7, with D perhaps TRBD2 (6 bases). Trimming shortened V by 1 base and J by 0 bases, and 7 bases separated the two germline ends. This CDR3 region has 14 residues. Per germline, CDR1 LGHNA and CDR2 YNFKEQ.

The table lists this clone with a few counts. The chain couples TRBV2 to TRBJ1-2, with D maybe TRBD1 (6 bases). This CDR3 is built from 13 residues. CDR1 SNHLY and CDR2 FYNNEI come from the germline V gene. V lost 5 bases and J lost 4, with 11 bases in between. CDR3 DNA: TGTGCCAGCAGTAACGGACAGACCTATGGCTACACCTTC. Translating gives CASSNGQTYGYTF.

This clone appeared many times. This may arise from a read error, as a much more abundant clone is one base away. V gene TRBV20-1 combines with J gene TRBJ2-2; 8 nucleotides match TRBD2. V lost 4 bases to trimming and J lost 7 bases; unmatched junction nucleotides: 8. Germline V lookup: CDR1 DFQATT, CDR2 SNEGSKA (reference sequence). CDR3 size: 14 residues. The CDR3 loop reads CSATHPGLVGELFF. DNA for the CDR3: TGCAGTGCTACCCACCCGGGACTAGTCGGGGAGCTGTTTTTT.

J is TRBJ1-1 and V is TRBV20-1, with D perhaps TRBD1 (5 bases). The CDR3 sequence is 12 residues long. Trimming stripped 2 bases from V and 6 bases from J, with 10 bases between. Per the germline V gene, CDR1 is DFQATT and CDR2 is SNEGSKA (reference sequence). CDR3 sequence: CSARQGRAEAFF. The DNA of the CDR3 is TGCAGTGCTAGACAGGGAAGGGCTGAAGCTTTCTTT.

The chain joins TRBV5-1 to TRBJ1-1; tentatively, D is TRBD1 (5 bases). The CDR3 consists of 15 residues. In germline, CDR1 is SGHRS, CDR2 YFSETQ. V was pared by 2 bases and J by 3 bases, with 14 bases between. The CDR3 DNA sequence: TGCGCCAGCAGCTTTCAGATATTAGGGGACACTGAAGCTTTCTTT. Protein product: CASSFQILGDTEAFF.

CDR3 region: CASRLNTEAFF. The CDR3 nucleotides are TGTGCCAGCAGATTAAACACTGAAGCTTTCTTT. V gene TRBV12-3 or TRBV12-4 combines with J gene TRBJ1-1; D not certain. Trimming removed 6 bases at V and 2 bases at J, with 4 bases between. CDR3 length equals 11 residues.

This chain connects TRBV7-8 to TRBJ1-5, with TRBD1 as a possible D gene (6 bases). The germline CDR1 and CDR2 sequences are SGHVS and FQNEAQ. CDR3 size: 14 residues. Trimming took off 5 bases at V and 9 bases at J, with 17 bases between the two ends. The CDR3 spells CASSRDGGQGPQHF. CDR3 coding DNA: TGTGCCAGCAGCAGGGACGGGGGGCAGGGGCCCCAGCATTTT.

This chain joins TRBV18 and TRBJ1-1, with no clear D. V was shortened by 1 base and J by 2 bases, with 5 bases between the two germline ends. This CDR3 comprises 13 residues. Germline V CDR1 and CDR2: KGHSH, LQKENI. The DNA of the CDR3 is TGTGCCAGCTCACCACTCACAAACACTGAAGCTTTCTTT. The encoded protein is CASSPLTNTEAFF.